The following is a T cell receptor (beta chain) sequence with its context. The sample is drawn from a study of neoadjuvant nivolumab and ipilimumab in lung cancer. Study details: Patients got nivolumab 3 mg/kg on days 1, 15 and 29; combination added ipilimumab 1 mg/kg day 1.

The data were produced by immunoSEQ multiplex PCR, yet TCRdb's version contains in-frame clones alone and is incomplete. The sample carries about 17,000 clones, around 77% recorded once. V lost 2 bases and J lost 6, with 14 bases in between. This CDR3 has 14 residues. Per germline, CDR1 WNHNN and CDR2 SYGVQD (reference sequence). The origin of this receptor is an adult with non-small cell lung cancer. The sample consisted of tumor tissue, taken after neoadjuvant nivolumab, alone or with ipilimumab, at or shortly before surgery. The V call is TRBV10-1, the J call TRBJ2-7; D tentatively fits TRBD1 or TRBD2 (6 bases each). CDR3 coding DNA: TGCGCCAGCAGTGAGAGGGGGGCGCAGGTCGAGCAGTACTTC. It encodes CASSERGAQVEQYF.